The clone carrying this T cell receptor beta chain occurred a few times. V shed 5 bases and J 7 bases; nucleotides not matched to a gene: 4. The CDR3 has 13 amino acids. The germline V gene encodes CDR1 MNHEY and CDR2 SMNVEV (reference sequence). The sample comes from a study of patients and donors after allogeneic stem cell transplantation. A single record per CDR3 protein comes from TCRdb applying MiXCR to the RT-PCR reads. The table records hundreds of thousands of distinct CDR3 sequences, 15% to 20% of them present only once. The rearrangement links TRBV27 to TRBJ2-4; 8 bases line up with TRBD1. This sequence originates from a human donor who was either an allogeneic HSCT recipient or a stem cell or donor lymphocyte infusion donor (not recorded which). It is not recorded whose cells these are; they may come from a transplant donor. Material: blood, either unsorted or a sorted T cell fraction (not recorded which). The CDR3 sequence: CASSHDRGNIQYF. CDR3 DNA sequence: TGTGCCAGCAGTCATGACAGGGGCAACATTCAGTACTTC.